The rows below give T cell receptor beta chains drawn from one sample of a study of CD8 T cells in ankylosing spondylitis. TCRdb called the 5' RACE reads again in MiXCR, with one record for every CDR3 protein. The sample lists 400,000 to 450,000 distinct CDR3 sequences; 17% were seen once. Material for sequencing was blood, either unsorted or a sorted T cell fraction (not recorded which). Receptor source: a male donor with ankylosing spondylitis. Both conserved end residues are part of each CDR3. D genes are given only for firm matches. A clone size is listed for some rows: how often the clone was seen (once, few, many), or a class if it is expanded.

v_gene	j_gene	d_gene	abundance	CDR3nt	CDR3aa
TRBV7-9	TRBJ2-2	NA	few	TGTGCCAGCAGTCCAGGGGACAAGAACACCGGGGAGCTGTTTTTT	CASSPGDKNTGELFF
TRBV7-3	TRBJ2-2	NA	NA	TGTGCCAGCAGCTTAGAAAGGGACACCGGGGAGCTGTTTTTT	CASSLERDTGELFF
TRBV13	TRBJ1-3	TRBD1	NA	TGTGCCAGCAGCCTTAGCCGGACAGGAGGAAACACCATATATTTT	CASSLSRTGGNTIYF
TRBV20-1	TRBJ1-1	NA	few	TGCAGTGCTGAAGACGGGAATTTTGGAGCTTTCTTT	CSAEDGNFGAFF
TRBV29-1	TRBJ1-1	TRBD1	NA	TGCAGCGTTGAACTTGGACAGGGCCTAGAAGCTTTCTTT	CSVELGQGLEAFF
TRBV2	TRBJ2-4	TRBD2	NA	TGTGCAGCGGGTTTACGGCGGGGGGAGATAAACATTCAGTACTTC	CAAGLRRGEINIQYF
TRBV10-3	TRBJ2-5	TRBD1	many	TGTGCCATCAGTGAGCCAGGGACAGGGGTCGGGGAGACCCAGTACTTC	CAISEPGTGVGETQYF
TRBV12-3/TRBV12-4	TRBJ1-6	NA	many	TGTGCCAGCTCTTCCAGGGGAGACTCACCCCTCCACTTT	CASSSRGDSPLHF
TRBV9	TRBJ2-5	NA	few	TGTGCCAGCAGCCTCGGGGCCCGATCGGGGGAGACCCAGTACTTC	CASSLGARSGETQYF
TRBV18	TRBJ2-1	TRBD2	few	TGTGCCAGCTCACCACCGGTTAGGCGGGCTAGCGGCAATGAGCAGTTCTTC	CASSPPVRRASGNEQFF
TRBV6-2/TRBV6-3	TRBJ2-7	TRBD2	NA	TGTGCCAGCAGCCGCCGGACTAGTGCTGCTTCCTACGAGCAGTACTTC	CASSRRTSAASYEQYF
TRBV15	TRBJ1-4	TRBD1	NA	TGTGCCACCAGCGAACAGGGGCGAGGCGAAAAACTGTTTTTT	CATSEQGRGEKLFF
TRBV10-3	TRBJ1-1	NA	NA	TGTGCCATCAGCCCAGGGCTCCGCATGAACACTGAAGCTTTCTTT	CAISPGLRMNTEAFF
TRBV20-1	TRBJ1-6	TRBD1	few	TGCAGTGCTGCCGGGACAGGGAATTCACCCCTCCACTTT	CSAAGTGNSPLHF
TRBV4-3	TRBJ2-7	TRBD2	once	TGCGCCAGCAGCCAAGGGACTAGCGGGGTGCGAGAGCAGTACTTC	CASSQGTSGVREQYF
TRBV29-1	TRBJ1-3	TRBD1	NA	TGCAGCGTTGTGGGACAGGGGGCTTCAGGAAACACCATATATTTT	CSVVGQGASGNTIYF
TRBV20-1	TRBJ2-5	TRBD1	NA	TGCAGCTTTACAGGGGTCGAAGAGACCCAGTACTTC	CSFTGVEETQYF
TRBV18	TRBJ1-1	NA	NA	TGTGCCAGCTCACCACTCCCTATAGTCGGGGGAATGAACACTGAAGCTTTCTTT	CASSPLPIVGGMNTEAFF
TRBV4-1	TRBJ1-2	NA	few	TGCGCCAGCAGCCAAGTGGACACGAACTATGGCTACACCTTC	CASSQVDTNYGYTF
TRBV5-6	TRBJ2-5	TRBD1	NA	TGTGCCAGCAGCTCCCTCAGGACAGGGGGGGTTAGTCGAGAGACCCAGTACTTC	CASSSLRTGGVSRETQYF
TRBV28	TRBJ1-5	TRBD1	few	TGTGCCAGCACCCAGGGACAGGGAGTCAGTCAGCCCCAGCATTTT	CASTQGQGVSQPQHF
TRBV6-5	TRBJ1-1	NA	NA	TGTGCCAGCAGTTGGGACGGAGCCCCCAACACTGAAGCTTTCTTT	CASSWDGAPNTEAFF
TRBV14	TRBJ2-7	NA	few	TGTGCCAGCAGCCAGGGCGCGGCTCGCTACGAGCAGTACTTC	CASSQGAARYEQYF
TRBV12-3/TRBV12-4	TRBJ2-6	TRBD1	NA	TGTGCCAGCAGGACAGGGTTTGGTGCCAACGTCCTGACTTTC	CASRTGFGANVLTF
TRBV6-2/TRBV6-3	TRBJ1-1	NA	NA	TGTGCCAGCAGTCCTCAGACAGGTAGCAACACTGAAGCTTTCTTT	CASSPQTGSNTEAFF
TRBV3-1	TRBJ2-1	TRBD2	NA	TGTGCCAGCAGCCCACTAGCGGGTCACAATGAGCAGTTCTTC	CASSPLAGHNEQFF
TRBV20-1	TRBJ2-7	TRBD1	once	TGCAGTGCTAGCATCACAGGGGGCTCCTACGAGCAGTACTTC	CSASITGGSYEQYF
TRBV2	TRBJ1-2	NA	few	TGTGCCAGCAGTGAAGCGCTTCGGGGGGCGGCCTTC	CASSEALRGAAF
TRBV7-3	TRBJ2-3	NA	NA	TGTGCCAGCGCGCGGGGCGCGGAAGATACGCAGTATTTT	CASARGAEDTQYF
TRBV9	TRBJ1-3	NA	NA	TGTGCCAGCAGCGTATCGGGCCTCTCTGGAAACACCATATATTTT	CASSVSGLSGNTIYF
TRBV5-1	TRBJ1-5	NA	many	TGCGCCAGCAGTTTTGGTGAGTCGCAGGGAAACAATCAGCCCCAGCATTTT	CASSFGESQGNNQPQHF
TRBV7-9	TRBJ2-3	NA	once	TGTGCCAGCAGCATCCAACAATCGGGAGATACGCAGTATTTT	CASSIQQSGDTQYF
TRBV11-3	TRBJ2-7	NA	NA	TGTGCCAGCAGCCCCGGTAAGAGCTACGAGCAGTACTTC	CASSPGKSYEQYF
TRBV5-5	TRBJ2-7	NA	NA	TGTGCCAGCAGCTTGGAGGGGGGCCTCATGGAAGAGCAGTACTTC	CASSLEGGLMEEQYF
TRBV9	TRBJ2-5	NA	NA	TGTGCCAGCAGCGTAGATCTATCCCAAGAGACCCAGTACTTC	CASSVDLSQETQYF
TRBV20-1	TRBJ1-1	NA	few	TGCAGTGCTAGTCCGCCCGCGGGGGGAAACACTGAAGCTTTCTTT	CSASPPAGGNTEAFF
TRBV2	TRBJ2-1	TRBD2	NA	TGTGCCCGCAGTTTGTGGCTAGCGGGAAAACCGGTGCGGTGGGATGAGCAGTTCTTC	CARSLWLAGKPVRWDEQFF
TRBV7-2	TRBJ1-6	TRBD1	NA	TGTGCCAGCAGCTTCTCGACAGGGGTCAATTCACCCCTCCACTTT	CASSFSTGVNSPLHF
TRBV2	TRBJ1-5	TRBD1	NA	TGTGCCAGTGGAACTGACAGGGGGCGGCGACATTTT	CASGTDRGRRHF
TRBV15	TRBJ2-3	NA	NA	TGTGCCACCAGCAGAGATCCTGGAGATACGCAGTATTTT	CATSRDPGDTQYF
TRBV10-3	TRBJ1-2	NA	few	TGTGCCATCAGTGACCCCCACACTAACTATGGCTACACCTTC	CAISDPHTNYGYTF
TRBV19	TRBJ1-1	TRBD1	few	TGTGCCAGTAGTCGTCCCGGGACAGGGGCAAACACTGAAGCTTTCTTT	CASSRPGTGANTEAFF
TRBV2	TRBJ1-5	NA	few	TGTGCCAGCAGTGATGAACGCCTCGGGCATCAGCCCCAGCATTTT	CASSDERLGHQPQHF